This T cell receptor beta chain was recovered during a study of OX40 agonist ivuxolimab in advanced cancers. Study results and limitations: Averaged across samples, CD8+ T cells carried more expanded clones than CD4+ did.

The assay was immunoSEQ multiplex PCR, and TCRdb's table has in-frame clones only and misses some. The table shows roughly 60,000 clones, with about 83% occurring only once. For this clone: Antigen specificity is unknown.

If patients had autoimmune disease history or systemic immunosuppression, they were excluded. Trimming took off 5 bases at V and 3 bases at J, with 6 bases between the two ends. The CDR3 totals 12 residues. Germline-derived CDR1 and CDR2 are SGHTA and FQGNSA. The material was CD4+ or CD8+ T cells sorted from blood, obtained in a trial of the OX40 agonist ivuxolimab. The chain employs TRBV7-2 and TRBJ2-3, with a tentative D call TRBD1 (5 bases). This TCR derives from an adult with an advanced solid tumor such as melanoma, head and neck, liver or kidney cancer. This CDR3 reads CASSGATDTQYF. CDR3 in DNA: TGTGCCAGCAGCGGGGCGACAGATACGCAGTATTTT.